This T cell receptor (beta chain) was documented in a study of T cell responses to AZD1222 COVID-19 vaccine. The CDR3 is 14 amino acids. With 4 bases clipped from V and 8 bases from J, the junction kept 8 bases outside the gene matches. The germline CDR1 and CDR2 sequences are SGDLS and YYNGEE. The protocol was immunoSEQ multiplex PCR, while the TCRdb copy is restricted to in-frame clones and leaves out a portion. The sample consists of about 84,000 clones, roughly 88% of them appearing once. Study-level points and caveats: Across the whole spike, CD4 TCRs peaked at regions 160-218 and 743-854. The study identified only five to seven AZD1222 recipients as seropositive at baseline.

This clone came up a few times. The antigen remains unidentified. The sequence came from an adult who received the AZD1222 COVID-19 vaccine. This chain uses TRBV9 with TRBJ2-1; TRBD1 matches 8 bases. The source material was peripheral blood, sampled 28 days after the second AZD1222 dose. CDR3 protein: CASSFLDRDDEQFF. In nucleotides, the CDR3 is TGTGCCAGCAGCTTCTTGGACAGGGACGATGAGCAGTTCTTC.